The next 16 T cell receptor beta chains were all read from a single sample in a study of T cell responses to AZD1222 COVID-19 vaccine. Clones were sequenced by immunoSEQ multiplex PCR, and TCRdb holds only the in-frame ones, with some missing. The sample contains under 130,000 clones, about 87% of which appear only once. Material: peripheral blood, obtained on day 0 of AZD1222 vaccination. These receptor sequences come from an adult in good health.

The rearrangement links TRBV7-3 to TRBJ2-2; D is unresolved. Germline lookup yields CDR1 SGHTA and CDR2 FQGTGA. Trimming removed 4 bases from V and 2 bases from J, with 11 bases in between. The CDR3 has 15 residues. Here the CDR3 reads CASSSGGYNTGELFF. DNA for the CDR3: TGTGCCAGCAGCTCAGGCGGTTACAACACCGGGGAGCTGTTTTTT. The variable domain in full, with the rest retrieved from reference TRBV7-3 and TRBJ2-2, is GAGVSQTPSNKVTEKGKYVELRCDPISGHTALYWYRQSLGQGPEFLIYFQGTGAADDSGLPNDRFFAVRPEGSVSTLKIQRTERGDSAVYLCASSSGGYNTGELFFGEGSRLTVL.

The V call is TRBV6-5, the J call TRBJ1-4; D is ambiguous. V was pared by 11 bases and J by 2 bases, with 12 bases between. The CDR3 spans 13 residues. Germline V lookup: CDR1 MNHEY, CDR2 SVGAGI. In DNA, the CDR3 is TGTGCCGGATCGGTGAGCACTAATGAAAAACTGTTTTTT. It encodes CAGSVSTNEKLFF.

The V gene is TRBV7-8, the J gene TRBJ2-7; D is possibly TRBD2 (5 bases). Germline V gene sequence: CDR1 SGHVS, CDR2 FQNEAQ. Trimming shortened V by 5 bases and J by 0 bases, and 17 bases separated the two germline ends. CDR3 length: 16 amino acids. DNA of the CDR3: TGTGCCAGCAGCGTCTCGGCGGCGGGCAGCTCCTACGAGCAGTACTTC. As protein: CASSVSAAGSSYEQYF.

This clone was counted only a few times. The genes are TRBV29-1 and TRBJ1-2; TRBD1 matches at 8 bases. The CDR3 has 12 amino acids. V shed 6 bases and J 8 bases; nucleotides not matched to a gene: 8. CDR1 SQVTM and CDR2 ANQGSEA come from the germline V gene. CDR3 region: CSVDRDRRGYTF. The CDR3 nucleotides are TGCAGCGTGGACCGGGACAGGCGGGGCTACACCTTC. Supplemented by reference TRBV29-1 and TRBJ1-2, the full variable domain reads SAVISQKPSRDICQRGTSLTIQCQVDSQVTMMFWYRQQPGQSLTLIATANQGSEATYESGFVIDKFPISRPNLTFSTLTVSNMSPEDSSIYLCSVDRDRRGYTFGSGTRLTVV.

The chain links TRBV30 to TRBJ2-7, with TRBD2 identical over 12 bases. The V gene end was trimmed by 3 bases and the J gene end by 4 bases; junction bases not matched to a gene: 1. Germline V gives CDR1 GTSNPN, CDR2 SVGIG (reference sequence). The CDR3 runs to 13 residues. The chain's CDR3 is CAWRGTSGYEQYF. In nucleotides, the CDR3 is TGTGCCTGGAGGGGGACTAGCGGGTACGAGCAGTACTTC.

This clone occurred once. The V call is TRBV28, the J call TRBJ2-7; TRBD1 agrees at 7 bases. The ends lost 6 bases at V and 2 bases at J; junction bases unmatched: 10. Germline CDR1 reads MDHEN; CDR2 reads SYDVKM. This CDR3 is built from 15 residues. The CDR3 spells CASSPPRQGTYEQYF. The CDR3 region has the DNA TGTGCCAGCAGCCCTCCGCGACAGGGTACCTACGAGCAGTACTTC. Full variable domain (missing parts from reference TRBV28 and TRBJ2-7): DVKVTQSSRYLVKRTGEKVFLECVQDMDHENMFWYRQDPGLGLRLIYFSYDVKMKEKGDIPEGYSVSREKKERFSLILESASTNQTSMYLCASSPPRQGTYEQYFGPGTRLTVT.

The chain employs TRBV10-3 and TRBJ1-2; D possibly corresponds to TRBD1 (5 bases). The CDR3 is 13 residues long. The V end lost 10 bases, the J end lost 4 bases, and 16 bases lay between the germline ends. Germline CDR1 ENHRY, CDR2 SYGVKD. CDR3 coding DNA: TGTGCCAGCACCATTGACAGCCGCTATGGCTACACCTTC. It is translated as CASTIDSRYGYTF.

The chain couples TRBV5-8 to TRBJ2-3, with 8 nucleotides matching TRBD1. The trim removed 3 bases at V and 5 bases at J, leaving 11 bases unmatched. This CDR3 comprises 16 residues. Germline loops: CDR1 SGHTS, CDR2 YDEGEE. The CDR3 here is CASSSPMDRERDTQYF. The CDR3 DNA sequence: TGTGCCAGCAGCTCCCCGATGGACAGGGAGAGAGATACGCAGTATTTT.

Comments on this clone: At one boundary the junction diverges from the germline segment, which might be a read error. This CDR3 reads CATSRASGRNEQFF. The DNA for the CDR3 is TGTGCCACCAGCCGGGCTAGCGGGAGGAATGAGCAGTTCTTC. The chain uses TRBV7-2 and TRBJ2-1, with 11 positions matching TRBD2. The length of the CDR3 is 14 residues. CDR1 and CDR2 from the germline V gene are SGHTA and FQGNSA.

V and J are TRBV30 and TRBJ2-3; D is perhaps TRBD1 (5 bases). The germline gives CDR1 GTSNPN, CDR2 SVGIG (reference sequence). Trimming pared 2 bases from V and 6 bases from J, leaving 6 bases between. The CDR3 contains 11 residues. CDR3 sequence reads: CAWSSGDTQYF. The CDR3 DNA sequence: TGTGCCTGGAGTTCAGGGGATACGCAGTATTTT. The entire variable domain, with the rest obtained from reference TRBV30 and TRBJ2-3, is as follows: SQTIHQWPATLVQPVGSPLSLECTVEGTSNPNLYWYRQAAGRGLQLLFYSVGIGQISSEVPQNLSASRPQDRQFILSSKKLLLSDSGFYLCAWSSGDTQYFGPGTRLTVL.

J is TRBJ1-6 and V is TRBV7-2; D uncertain. Trimming took 5 bases from V and 10 from J, leaving 12 bases between them. The V gene's germline CDR1 is SGHTA and CDR2 FQGNSA. The CDR3 runs 13 residues. The CDR3 DNA is TGTGCCAGCAGCCAGGTTGAGTTGTCACCCCTCCACTTT. Its protein is CASSQVELSPLHF. Filled out from reference TRBV7-2 and TRBJ1-6, the complete variable domain reads GAGVSQSPSNKVTEKGKDVELRCDPISGHTALYWYRQSLGQGLEFLIYFQGNSAPDKSGLPSDRFSAERTGGSVSTLTIQRTQQEDSAVYLCASSQVELSPLHFGNGTRLTVT.

This chain uses TRBV10-3 with TRBJ2-1, with 8 nucleotides matching TRBD2. This CDR3 comprises 13 residues. The V and J ends lost 6 bases and 9 bases, in that order; junction bases with no gene match: 7. CDR1 is ENHRY and CDR2 is SYGVKD in the germline V gene. CDR3 amino acids: CAISGGGRGEQFF. The CDR3 coding sequence is TGTGCCATCAGCGGGGGGGGAAGGGGTGAGCAGTTCTTC.

CDR3 bases: TGTGCCAGCAGTTACTCTGAGGGGGGACACCAGCCCCAGCATTTT. As protein: CASSYSEGGHQPQHF. The rearrangement uses TRBV6-2 or TRBV6-3 and TRBJ1-5; tentatively, D is TRBD1 (6 bases). The CDR3 runs to 15 residues. The germline V and J ends were trimmed by 0 bases and 7 bases, with 13 bases remaining between them. The V gene's germline CDR1 is MNHEY and CDR2 SVGEGT.

V and J are TRBV6-5 and TRBJ1-2, with 8 bases fitting TRBD1. Germline CDR1 and CDR2: MNHEY and SVGAGI. CDR3 length: 16 residues. V lost 2 bases to trimming and J lost 2 bases; unmatched junction nucleotides: 7. The CDR3 protein is CASSYDTGGPNYGYTF. For the CDR3, the DNA is TGTGCCAGCAGTTACGACACAGGGGGACCGAACTATGGCTACACCTTC.

This chain joins TRBV11-1 and TRBJ2-5; D gene ambiguous. Between the trimmed V and J ends, which lost 2 bases and 4 bases, there was a span of 5 bases. This CDR3 has 12 amino acids. From germline, CDR1 is SGHAT and CDR2 FQDESV (reference sequence). The CDR3 nucleotides read TGTGCCAGCAGCTTAAATTTAGAGACCCAGTACTTC. This gives the protein CASSLNLETQYF.

The table lists this clone with a few counts. The chain recombines TRBV6-2 or TRBV6-3 with TRBJ1-1; no clear D. CDR3 length: 14 amino acids. Germline loops: CDR1 MNHEY, CDR2 SVGEGT. The V and J ends lost 6 bases and 0 bases respectively, with 11 bases between them. The CDR3 here is CASSSGILNTEAFF. CDR3 in DNA: TGTGCCAGCAGCTCGGGTATTTTGAACACTGAAGCTTTCTTT.